This entry features one TCR beta chain sequence. Its antigen remains undetermined. Within one base of it there is no much larger clone, and no base qualities were kept. Looking up the germline V gene yields CDR1 MGHRA and CDR2 YSYEKL. The CDR3, cysteine through phenylalanine, is 13 amino acids long. Only the CDR3 portion is preserved as DNA: 39 bases, with reading frame beginning at the first base. The V end loses 5 bases and the J end loses 0 bases, and a stretch of 8 bases separates them. The CDR3 regions of human TCRbeta chains were analyzed by immunosequencing. The study's processing was this. Repertoire TCRs were checked for matches against a reference library of SARS-CoV-2-specific TCRs that had been generated using the MIRA antigen-specificity platform. Breadth meant the fraction of unique TCRs that were SARS-CoV-2-associated, whereas depth meant the fraction of total T cells that were SARS-CoV-2-associated. Using the MIRA data, each spike-specific TCR was assigned both to the spike region to which the TCR was reactive and to a CD4 or CD8 class. Log10-transformed breadth and depth values were compared by one-way ANOVA with Sidak's multiple comparisons tests. TCRdb holds this immuneACCESS table with in-frame rearrangements only. Some clones are missing; in checked studies, unresolved V genes explain under half, and the rest has no known cause. V and J calls and clone size come straight from that table; D and trimming were deduced from the DNA. This sample comprises over 55,000 clones, about four fifths of them detected only once. Of the sample, about 7% falls within the top ten clones.

The time point label corresponds to: baseline before first vaccination. The vaccinee samples were drawn from two UK trials, COV001 and COV002, one of which was a single-blind randomized controlled phase 2/3 trial testing AZD1222 (ChAdOx1 nCoV-19) in healthy adults. For TCRbeta chain sequencing, PBMC samples from trial participants were taken at day 0 and at day 28 after the second dose. This sample is drawn from a study of T cell responses to AZD1222 COVID-19 vaccine (dated by TCRdb to about 2021). Notes on the research overall: AZD1222 recipients whose second dose came at about 4 weeks and those whose second dose came at about 12 weeks were combined into one group, since spike-specific TCR depth and breadth did not differ between the two schedules. TCR sequencing was performed for approximately 240 trial participants, of whom 200 to 220 were given two doses of AZD1222 and about 25 were given two doses of MenACWY control vaccine. Trial participants were enrolled by age into 18-55, 56-69 and 70-plus year subgroups, with around 150, 28 and 57 TCR-sequenced participants respectively. General findings and caveats noted by the study authors: The 56-69-year group was small, and its depth increase did not reach significance, likely because of low power. Most participants were white British and females outnumbered males, and the authors suggested that clonal diversity may have been underestimated. Reportedly, almost half of the unique spike-specific TCRs recognized epitopes lying outside the regions that are mutated in the B.1.351 and B.1.1.7 variants. Conclusions about previously exposed vaccinees were limited because only six or seven AZD1222 recipients were SARS-CoV-2 seropositive at baseline. The vaccine-associated CD4 TCRs covered the entire spike protein, and the dominant responses fell in regions 160-218 and 743-854. After two AZD1222 doses, spike-specific TCR breadth and depth were significantly higher than at day 0 and than in MenACWY recipients. Because no samples from the day 14 peak response were available, repertoires could be characterized only after the peak T cell response.

The sequence derives from an adult in good health. This specimen was peripheral blood, taken on day 0 of AZD1222 vaccination. The chain is assembled from TRBV4-1 and TRBJ2-7, with TRBD1 perhaps the D gene, on 6 matching bases. The CDR3 region: CASSSGASYEQYF. Here is the DNA: TGCGCCAGCAGCTCAGGGGCCTCCTACGAGCAGTACTTC.